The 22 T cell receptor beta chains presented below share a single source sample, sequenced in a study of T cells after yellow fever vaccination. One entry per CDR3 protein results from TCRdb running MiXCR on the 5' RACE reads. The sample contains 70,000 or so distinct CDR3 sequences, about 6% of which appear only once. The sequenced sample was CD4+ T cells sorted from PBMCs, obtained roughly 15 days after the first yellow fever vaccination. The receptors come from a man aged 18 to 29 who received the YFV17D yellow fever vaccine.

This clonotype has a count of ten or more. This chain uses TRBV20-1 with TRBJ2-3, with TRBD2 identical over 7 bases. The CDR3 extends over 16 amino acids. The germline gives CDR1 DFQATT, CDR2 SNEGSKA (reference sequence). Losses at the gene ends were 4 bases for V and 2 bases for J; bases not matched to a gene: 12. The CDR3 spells CSAKRGAGVTTDTQYF. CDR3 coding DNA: TGCAGTGCTAAGAGAGGGGCGGGGGTTACCACAGATACGCAGTATTTT.

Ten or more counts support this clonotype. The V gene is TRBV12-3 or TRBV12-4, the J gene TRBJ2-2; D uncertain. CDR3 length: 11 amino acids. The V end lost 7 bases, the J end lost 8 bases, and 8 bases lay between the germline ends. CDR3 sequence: CASTTLGELFF. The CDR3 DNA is TGTGCCAGCACGACCCTAGGGGAGCTGTTTTTT.

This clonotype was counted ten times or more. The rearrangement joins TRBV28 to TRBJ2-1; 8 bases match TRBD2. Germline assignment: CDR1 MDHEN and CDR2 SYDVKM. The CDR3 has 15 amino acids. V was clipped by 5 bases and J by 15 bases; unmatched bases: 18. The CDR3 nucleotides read TGTGCCAGCAGTGCACCCACCAGCGGGGGAAACCTTGGGTTCTTC. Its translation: CASSAPTSGGNLGFF. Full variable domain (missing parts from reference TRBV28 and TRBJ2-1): DVKVTQSSRYLVKRTGEKVFLECVQDMDHENMFWYRQDPGLGLRLIYFSYDVKMKEKGDIPEGYSVSREKKERFSLILESASTNQTSMYLCASSAPTSGGNLGFFGPGTRLTVL.

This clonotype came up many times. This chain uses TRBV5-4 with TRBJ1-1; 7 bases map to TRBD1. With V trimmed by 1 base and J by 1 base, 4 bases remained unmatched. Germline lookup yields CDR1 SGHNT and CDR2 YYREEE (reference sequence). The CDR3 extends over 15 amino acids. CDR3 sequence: CASSLNRGANTEAFF. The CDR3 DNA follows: TGTGCCAGCAGCTTGAACAGGGGCGCGAACACTGAAGCTTTCTTT.

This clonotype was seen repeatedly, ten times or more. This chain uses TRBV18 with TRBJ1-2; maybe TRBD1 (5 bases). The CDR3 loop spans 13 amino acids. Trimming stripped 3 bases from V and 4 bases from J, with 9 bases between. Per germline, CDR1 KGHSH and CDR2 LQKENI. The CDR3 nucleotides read TGTGCCAGCTCACCCGGGGGGAGCTATGGCTACACCTTC. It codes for CASSPGGSYGYTF.

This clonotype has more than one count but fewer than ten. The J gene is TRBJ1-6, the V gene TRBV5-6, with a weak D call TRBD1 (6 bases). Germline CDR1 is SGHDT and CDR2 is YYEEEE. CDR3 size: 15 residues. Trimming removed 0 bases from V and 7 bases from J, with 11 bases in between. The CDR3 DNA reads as TGTGCCAGCAGCTTGGGAGGGACAAGGAATTCACCCCTCCACTTT. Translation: CASSLGGTRNSPLHF.

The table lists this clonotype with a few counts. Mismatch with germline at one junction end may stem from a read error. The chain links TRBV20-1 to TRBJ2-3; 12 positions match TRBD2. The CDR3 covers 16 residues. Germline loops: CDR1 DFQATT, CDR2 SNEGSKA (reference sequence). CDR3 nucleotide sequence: TGCTGTGCTAGAGATCGGCTAGCGGGGGGGACAGATACGCAGTATTTT. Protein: CCARDRLAGGTDTQYF.

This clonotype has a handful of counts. CDR3 DNA: TGCGCCAGCAGCTTGGTCGGGGGCACACCCTTCCAAGAGACCCAGTACTTC. This translates into CASSLVGGTPFQETQYF. The chain recombines TRBV5-1 with TRBJ2-5; D is perhaps TRBD1 or TRBD2 (6 bases each). The CDR3 covers 17 residues. Between the trimmed V and J ends, which lost 0 bases and 1 base, there was a span of 16 bases. Per germline, CDR1 SGHRS and CDR2 YFSETQ. The entire variable domain, with the rest obtained from reference TRBV5-1 and TRBJ2-5, is as follows: KAGVTQTPRYLIKTRGQQVTLSCSPISGHRSVSWYQQTPGQGLQFLFEYFSETQRNKGNFPGRFSGRQFSNSRSEMNVSTLELGDSALYLCASSLVGGTPFQETQYFGPGTRLLVL.

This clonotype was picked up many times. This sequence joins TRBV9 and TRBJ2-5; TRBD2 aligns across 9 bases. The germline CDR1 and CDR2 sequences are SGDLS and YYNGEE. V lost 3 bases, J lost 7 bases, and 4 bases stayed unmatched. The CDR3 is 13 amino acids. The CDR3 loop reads CASSEGLAVTQYF. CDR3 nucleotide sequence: TGTGCCAGCAGCGAGGGACTAGCCGTGACCCAGTACTTC.

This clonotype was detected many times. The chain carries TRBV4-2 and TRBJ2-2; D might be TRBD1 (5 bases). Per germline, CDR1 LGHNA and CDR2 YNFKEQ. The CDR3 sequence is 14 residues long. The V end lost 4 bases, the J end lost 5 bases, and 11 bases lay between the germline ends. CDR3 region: CASSLYDSTGELFF. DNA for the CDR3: TGTGCCAGCAGCCTTTATGACAGTACCGGGGAGCTGTTTTTT.

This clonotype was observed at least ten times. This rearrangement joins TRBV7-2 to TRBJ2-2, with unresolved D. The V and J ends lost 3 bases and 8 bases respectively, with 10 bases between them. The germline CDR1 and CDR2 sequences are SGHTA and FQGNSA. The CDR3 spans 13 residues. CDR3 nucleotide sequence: TGTGCCAGCAGCTTCAGTGTTTTGGGGGAGCTGTTTTTT. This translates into CASSFSVLGELFF.

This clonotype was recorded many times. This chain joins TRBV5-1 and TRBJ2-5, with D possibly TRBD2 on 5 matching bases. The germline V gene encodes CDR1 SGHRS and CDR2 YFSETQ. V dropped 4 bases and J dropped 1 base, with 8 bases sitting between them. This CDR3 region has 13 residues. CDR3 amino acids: CASSRGSQETQYF. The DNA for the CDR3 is TGCGCCAGCAGCAGAGGGTCCCAAGAGACCCAGTACTTC.

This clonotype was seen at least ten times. The CDR3 nucleotides are TGTGCCAGCAGTTCGCAGGGGGCAACTAATGAAAAACTGTTTTTT. Translation: CASSSQGATNEKLFF. The chain has TRBV12-3 or TRBV12-4 and TRBJ1-4; TRBD1 aligns across 7 bases. CDR3 size: 15 residues. V lost 4 bases to trimming and J lost 0 bases; unmatched junction nucleotides: 2.

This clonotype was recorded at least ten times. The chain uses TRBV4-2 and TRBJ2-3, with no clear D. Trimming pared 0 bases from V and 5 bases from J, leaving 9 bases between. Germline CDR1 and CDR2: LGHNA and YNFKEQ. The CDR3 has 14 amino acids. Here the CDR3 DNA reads TGTGCCAGCAGCCAAGATTCTGGGGTAGATACGCAGTATTTT. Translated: CASSQDSGVDTQYF.

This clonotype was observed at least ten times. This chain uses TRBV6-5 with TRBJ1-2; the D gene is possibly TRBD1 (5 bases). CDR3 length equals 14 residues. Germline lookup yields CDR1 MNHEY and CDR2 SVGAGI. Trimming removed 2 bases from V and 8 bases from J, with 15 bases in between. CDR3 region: CASSYGTHAGGYTF. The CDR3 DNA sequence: TGTGCCAGCAGTTACGGGACCCACGCGGGGGGCTACACCTTC.

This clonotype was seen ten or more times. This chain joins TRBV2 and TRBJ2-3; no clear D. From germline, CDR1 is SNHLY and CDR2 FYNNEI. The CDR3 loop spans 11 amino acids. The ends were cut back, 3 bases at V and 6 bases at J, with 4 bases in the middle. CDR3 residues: CASSDPDTQYF. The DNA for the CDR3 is TGTGCCAGCAGTGACCCGGATACGCAGTATTTT.

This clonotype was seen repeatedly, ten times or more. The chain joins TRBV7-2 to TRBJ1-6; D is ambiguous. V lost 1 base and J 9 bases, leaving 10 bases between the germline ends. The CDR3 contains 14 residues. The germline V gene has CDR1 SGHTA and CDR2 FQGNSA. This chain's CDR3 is CASSLGQKSSPLHF. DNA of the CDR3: TGTGCCAGCAGCTTAGGCCAGAAGAGTTCACCCCTCCACTTT.

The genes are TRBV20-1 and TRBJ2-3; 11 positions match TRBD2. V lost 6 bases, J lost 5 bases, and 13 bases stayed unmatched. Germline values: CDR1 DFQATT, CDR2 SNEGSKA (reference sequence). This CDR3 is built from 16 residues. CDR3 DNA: TGCAGTGCCCACCGCAACCCGGGACTAGCGGTAGATACGCAGTATTTT. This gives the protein CSAHRNPGLAVDTQYF.

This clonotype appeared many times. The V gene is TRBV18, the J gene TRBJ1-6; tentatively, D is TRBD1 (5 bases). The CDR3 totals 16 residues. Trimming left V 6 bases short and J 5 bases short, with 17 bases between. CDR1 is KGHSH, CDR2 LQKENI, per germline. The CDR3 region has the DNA TGTGCCAGCTCCACCGGGACGGCTACAAATAATTCACCCCTCCACTTT. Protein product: CASSTGTATNNSPLHF.

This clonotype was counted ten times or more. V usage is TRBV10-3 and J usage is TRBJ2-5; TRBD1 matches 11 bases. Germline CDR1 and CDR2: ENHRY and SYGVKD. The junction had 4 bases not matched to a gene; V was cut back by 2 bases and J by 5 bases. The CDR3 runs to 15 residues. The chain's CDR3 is CAISEGTGGLETQYF. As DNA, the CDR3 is TGTGCCATCAGTGAGGGGACAGGGGGATTGGAGACCCAGTACTTC.

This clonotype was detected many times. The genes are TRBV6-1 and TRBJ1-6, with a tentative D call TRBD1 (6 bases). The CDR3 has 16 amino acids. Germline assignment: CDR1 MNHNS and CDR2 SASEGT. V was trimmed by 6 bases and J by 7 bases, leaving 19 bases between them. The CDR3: CASSDQGGLTNSPLHF. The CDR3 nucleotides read TGTGCCAGCAGCGATCAAGGGGGTCTGACCAATTCACCCCTCCACTTT.

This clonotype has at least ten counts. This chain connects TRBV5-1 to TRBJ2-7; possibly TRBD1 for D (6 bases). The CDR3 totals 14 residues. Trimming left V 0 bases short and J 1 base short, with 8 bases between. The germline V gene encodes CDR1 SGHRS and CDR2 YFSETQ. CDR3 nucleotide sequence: TGCGCCAGCAGCTTGGAACAGGGTTCCTACGAGCAGTACTTC. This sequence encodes CASSLEQGSYEQYF.